This T cell receptor beta chain was retrieved from a study of early T cells in non-severe SARS-CoV-2 infection. Study details: Bulk RNA isolated from unsorted whole blood underwent sequencing; chains were not paired.

Study outcomes and limitations: Matching results from VDJdb favored anti-spike CD8 responses, leaving private and CD4 specificities undetected.

Researchers tagged individual cDNA molecules with unique molecular identifiers. Using its own MiXCR run on the 5' RACE reads, TCRdb lists one record per CDR3 protein. This table holds 25,000 to 30,000 distinct CDR3 sequences, 5.7% found once. About this clonotype itself: Its antigen is as yet unknown.

This CDR3 has 15 residues. The V end lost 0 bases, the J end lost 2 bases, and 8 bases lay between the germline ends. Germline-derived CDR1 and CDR2 are SGHRS and YFSETQ. The TCR comes from an adult who was a healthcare worker with PCR-confirmed SARS-CoV-2 infection or an uninfected control (not recorded which). This chain connects TRBV5-1 to TRBJ2-2, with D possibly being TRBD2 (6 bases). The sample taken for sequencing was whole blood. The CDR3 DNA follows: TGCGCCAGCAGCTTGGAGGGACTTAACACCGGGGAGCTGTTTTTT. Its protein product is CASSLEGLNTGELFF.